What follows is one T cell receptor (beta chain) and its context. The data derive from a study of T cell responses to AZD1222 COVID-19 vaccine. Sequencing used immunoSEQ multiplex PCR; TCRdb keeps in-frame clones, though not all of them. The table shows 130,000 to 150,000 clones, with approximately 93% occurring only once. The CDR3 extends over 13 amino acids. Germline V CDR1 and CDR2: SGHAT, FQNNGV. J was trimmed by 4 bases and V by 6 bases; bases with no gene match: 5. The sample in question was peripheral blood, obtained after recovery from COVID-19. This chain joins TRBV11-2 and TRBJ2-7; 8 bases are a match to TRBD2. The TCR was taken from an adult who had recovered from COVID-19. The CDR3 is CASRTSGMYEQYF. CDR3 coding DNA: TGTGCCAGCAGAACTAGCGGCATGTACGAGCAGTACTTC.